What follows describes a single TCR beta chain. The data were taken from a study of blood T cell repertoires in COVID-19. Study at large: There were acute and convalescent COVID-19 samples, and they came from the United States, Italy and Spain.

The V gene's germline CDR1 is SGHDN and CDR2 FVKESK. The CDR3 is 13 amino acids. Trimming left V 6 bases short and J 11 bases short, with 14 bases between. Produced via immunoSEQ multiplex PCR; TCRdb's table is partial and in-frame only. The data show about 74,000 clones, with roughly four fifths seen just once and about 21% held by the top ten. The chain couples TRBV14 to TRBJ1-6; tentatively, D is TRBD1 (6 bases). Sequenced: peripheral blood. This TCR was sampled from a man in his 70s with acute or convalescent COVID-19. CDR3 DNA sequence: TGTGCCAGCAGACCTGGACCAGGGGCACCCCTCCACTTT. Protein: CASRPGPGAPLHF.